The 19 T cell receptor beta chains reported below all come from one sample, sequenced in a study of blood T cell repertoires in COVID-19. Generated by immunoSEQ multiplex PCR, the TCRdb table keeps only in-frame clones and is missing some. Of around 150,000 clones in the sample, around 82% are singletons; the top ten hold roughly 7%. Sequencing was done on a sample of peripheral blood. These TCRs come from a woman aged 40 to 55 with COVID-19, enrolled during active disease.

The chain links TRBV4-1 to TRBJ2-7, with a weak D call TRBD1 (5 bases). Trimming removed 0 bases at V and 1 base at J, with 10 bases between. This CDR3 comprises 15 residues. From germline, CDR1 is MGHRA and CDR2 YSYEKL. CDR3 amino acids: CASSQEGRGSYEQYF. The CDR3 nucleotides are TGCGCCAGCAGCCAAGAAGGAAGGGGATCCTACGAGCAGTACTTC.

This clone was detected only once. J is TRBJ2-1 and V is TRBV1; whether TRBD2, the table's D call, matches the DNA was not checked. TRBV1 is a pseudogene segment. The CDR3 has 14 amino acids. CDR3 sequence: CTSSLSSSGDEQFF. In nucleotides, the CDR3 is TGCACCAGCAGCCTCTCGTCTAGCGGCGATGAGCAGTTCTTC.

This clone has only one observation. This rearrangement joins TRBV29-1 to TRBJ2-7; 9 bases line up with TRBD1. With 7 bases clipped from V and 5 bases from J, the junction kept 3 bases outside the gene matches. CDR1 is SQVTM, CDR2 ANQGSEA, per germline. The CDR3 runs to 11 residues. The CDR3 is CSAGQGNEQYF. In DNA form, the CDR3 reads TGCAGCGCAGGACAGGGGAACGAGCAGTACTTC.

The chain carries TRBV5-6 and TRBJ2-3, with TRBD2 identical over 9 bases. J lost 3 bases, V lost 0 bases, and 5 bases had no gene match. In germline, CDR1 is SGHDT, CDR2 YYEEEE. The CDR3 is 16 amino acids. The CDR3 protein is CASSLGSGRWTDTQYF. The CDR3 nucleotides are TGTGCCAGCAGCTTGGGGAGCGGGAGGTGGACAGATACGCAGTATTTT.

The CDR3 region is CASSLTSGVRQPQHF. In nucleotides, the CDR3 is TGTGCCAGCAGCCTAACCTCCGGGGTCCGACAGCCCCAGCATTTT. V gene TRBV7-2 combines with J gene TRBJ1-5, with D unclear. Trimming shortened V by 5 bases and J by 7 bases, and 18 bases separated the two germline ends. The CDR3 extends over 15 amino acids. The germline V gene encodes CDR1 SGHTA and CDR2 FQGNSA. Based on the CDR3 plus reference TRBV7-2 and TRBJ1-5, the full variable domain is GAGVSQSPSNKVTEKGKDVELRCDPISGHTALYWYRQSLGQGLEFLIYFQGNSAPDKSGLPSDRFSAERTGGSVSTLTIQRTQQEDSAVYLCASSLTSGVRQPQHFGDGTRLSIL.

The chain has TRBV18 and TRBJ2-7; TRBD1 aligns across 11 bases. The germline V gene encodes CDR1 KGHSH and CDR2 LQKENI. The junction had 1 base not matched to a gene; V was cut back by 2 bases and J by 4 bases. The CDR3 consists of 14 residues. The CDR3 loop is CASSPGTGGYEQYV. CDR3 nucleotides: TGTGCCAGCTCACCAGGGACAGGGGGTTACGAGCAGTACGTC.

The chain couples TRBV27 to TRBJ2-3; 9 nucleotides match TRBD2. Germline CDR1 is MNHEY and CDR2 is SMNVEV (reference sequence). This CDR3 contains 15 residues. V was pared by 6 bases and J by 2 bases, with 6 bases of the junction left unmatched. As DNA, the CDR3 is TGTGCCAGCAGCCTGACTAGCGGACACACAGATACGCAGTATTTT. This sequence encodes CASSLTSGHTDTQYF.

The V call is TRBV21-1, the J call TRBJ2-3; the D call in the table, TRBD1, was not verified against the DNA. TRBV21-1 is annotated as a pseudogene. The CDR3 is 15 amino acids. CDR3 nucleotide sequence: TGTGCCAGCCGACTACAGGGAAGGGTCACAGATACGCAGTATTTT. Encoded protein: CASRLQGRVTDTQYF.

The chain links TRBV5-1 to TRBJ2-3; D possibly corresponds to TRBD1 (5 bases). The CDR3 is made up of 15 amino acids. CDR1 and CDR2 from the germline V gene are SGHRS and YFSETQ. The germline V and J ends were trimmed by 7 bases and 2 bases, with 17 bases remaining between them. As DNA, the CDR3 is TGCGCCAGCCGCTCTTTACAGGCAACCACAGATACGCAGTATTTT. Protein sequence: CASRSLQATTDTQYF. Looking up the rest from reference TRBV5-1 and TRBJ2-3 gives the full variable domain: KAGVTQTPRYLIKTRGQQVTLSCSPISGHRSVSWYQQTPGQGLQFLFEYFSETQRNKGNFPGRFSGRQFSNSRSEMNVSTLELGDSALYLCASRSLQATTDTQYFGPGTRLTVL.

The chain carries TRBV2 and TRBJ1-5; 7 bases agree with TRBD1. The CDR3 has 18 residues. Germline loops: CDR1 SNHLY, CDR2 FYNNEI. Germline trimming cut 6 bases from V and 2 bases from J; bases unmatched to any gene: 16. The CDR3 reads CASRPPQEGAWGNQPQHF. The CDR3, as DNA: TGTGCCAGCAGACCGCCCCAAGAGGGGGCTTGGGGCAATCAGCCCCAGCATTTT.

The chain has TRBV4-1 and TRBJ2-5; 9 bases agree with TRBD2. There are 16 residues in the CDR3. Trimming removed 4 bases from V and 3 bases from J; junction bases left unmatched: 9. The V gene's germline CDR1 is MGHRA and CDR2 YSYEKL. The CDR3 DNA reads TGCGCCAGCAGCCCGGCGGGGGGGGGCGGAGAAGAGACCCAGTACTTC. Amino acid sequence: CASSPAGGGGEETQYF.

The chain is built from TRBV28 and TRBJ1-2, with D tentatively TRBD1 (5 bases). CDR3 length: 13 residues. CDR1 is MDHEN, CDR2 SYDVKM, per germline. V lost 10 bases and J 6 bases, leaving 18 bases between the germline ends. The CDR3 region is CATPAAGFHGYTF. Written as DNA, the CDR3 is TGTGCCACACCTGCAGCAGGGTTTCATGGCTACACCTTC.

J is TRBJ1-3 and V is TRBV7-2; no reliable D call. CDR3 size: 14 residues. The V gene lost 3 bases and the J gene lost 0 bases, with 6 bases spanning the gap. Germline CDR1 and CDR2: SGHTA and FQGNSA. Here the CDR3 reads CASSFSSSGNTIYF. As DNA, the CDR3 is TGTGCCAGCAGCTTTTCATCCTCTGGAAACACCATATATTTT.

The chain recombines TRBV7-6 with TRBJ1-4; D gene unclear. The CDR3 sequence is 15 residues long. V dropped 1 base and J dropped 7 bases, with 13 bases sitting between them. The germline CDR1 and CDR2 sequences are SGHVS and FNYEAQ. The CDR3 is CASSLGFLEGEKLFF. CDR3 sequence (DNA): TGTGCCAGCAGCTTAGGGTTCCTCGAGGGTGAAAAACTGTTTTTT.

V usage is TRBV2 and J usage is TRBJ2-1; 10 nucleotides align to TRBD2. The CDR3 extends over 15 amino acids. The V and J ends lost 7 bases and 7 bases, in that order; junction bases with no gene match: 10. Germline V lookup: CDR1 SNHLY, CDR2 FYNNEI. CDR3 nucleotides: TGTGCCAGCAAGTTACTAGCGGGACCGCCGAATGAGCAGTTCTTC. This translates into CASKLLAGPPNEQFF.

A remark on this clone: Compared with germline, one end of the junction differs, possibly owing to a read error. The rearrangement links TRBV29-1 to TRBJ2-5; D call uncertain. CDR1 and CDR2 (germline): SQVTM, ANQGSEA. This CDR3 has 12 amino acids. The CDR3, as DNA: TGCAGCGTTGAGAGTCACCAAGAGGCCCAGTACTTC. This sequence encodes CSVESHQEAQYF.

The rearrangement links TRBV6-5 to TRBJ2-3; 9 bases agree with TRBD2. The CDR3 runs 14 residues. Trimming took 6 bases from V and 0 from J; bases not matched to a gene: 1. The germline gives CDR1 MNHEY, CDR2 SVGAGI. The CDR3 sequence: CASRAGGSTDTQYF. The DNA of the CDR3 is TGTGCCAGCAGGGCGGGGGGGAGCACAGATACGCAGTATTTT.

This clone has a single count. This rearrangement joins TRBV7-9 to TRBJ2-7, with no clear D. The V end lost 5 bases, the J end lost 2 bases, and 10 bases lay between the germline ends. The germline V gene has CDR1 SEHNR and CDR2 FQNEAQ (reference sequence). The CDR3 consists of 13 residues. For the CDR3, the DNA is TGTGCCAGCAGCCCCCGAGGCGCCTACGAGCAGTACGTC. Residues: CASSPRGAYEQYV.

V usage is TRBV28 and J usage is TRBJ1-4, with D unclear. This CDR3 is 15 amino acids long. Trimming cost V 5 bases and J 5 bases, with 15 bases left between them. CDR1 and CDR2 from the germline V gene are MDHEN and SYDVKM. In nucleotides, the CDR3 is TGTGCCAGCAGTCCACTCAGGTCGATGAATGAAAAACTGTTTTTT. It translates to CASSPLRSMNEKLFF.